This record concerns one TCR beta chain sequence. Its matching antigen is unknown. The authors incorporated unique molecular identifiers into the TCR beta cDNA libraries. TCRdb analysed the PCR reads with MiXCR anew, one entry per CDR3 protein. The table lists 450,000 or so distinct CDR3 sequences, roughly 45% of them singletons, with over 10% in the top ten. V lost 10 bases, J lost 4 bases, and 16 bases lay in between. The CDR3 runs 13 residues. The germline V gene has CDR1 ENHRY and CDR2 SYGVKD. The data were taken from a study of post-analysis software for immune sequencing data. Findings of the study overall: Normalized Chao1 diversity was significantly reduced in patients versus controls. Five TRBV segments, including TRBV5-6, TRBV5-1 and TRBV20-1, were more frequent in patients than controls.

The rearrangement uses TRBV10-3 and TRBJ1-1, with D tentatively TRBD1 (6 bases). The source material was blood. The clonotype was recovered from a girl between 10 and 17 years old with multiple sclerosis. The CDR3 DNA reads TGTGCCAGCGGCCAGGGGCGCGGCACTGAAGCTTTCTTT. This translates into CASGQGRGTEAFF.